This T cell receptor (beta chain) appears in the sequencing data of a study of blood T cell repertoires in COVID-19. In the study overall: PBMCs, B-cell-depleted T cells, or T cells were the source of the cDNA or gDNA that made up the material.

V dropped 0 bases and J dropped 0 bases, with 6 bases sitting between them. This CDR3 has 15 amino acids. Looked up from germline, CDR1 is SGHTA and CDR2 is FQGNSA. Original processing methods: How many nucleated cells were present was estimated from reference gene primer amplification. Clones were read by immunoSEQ multiplex PCR, and TCRdb kept only the in-frame ones, dropping some. The V and J calls and the clone size are those of that table, but D and trimming were determined from the DNA. The sample has around 30,000 clones, 70% to 85% seen once. Sequenced: peripheral blood. The receptor was isolated from a woman over 75 with acute or convalescent COVID-19. The chain has TRBV7-2 and TRBJ2-1, with a tentative D call TRBD1 (6 bases). The CDR3 is CASSLAQGSYNEQFF. The CDR3 DNA follows: TGTGCCAGCAGCTTAGCACAGGGCTCCTACAATGAGCAGTTCTTC.